These 21 T cell receptor beta chains originate from one sample sequenced in a study of blood T cells in healthy people across ages. The second PCR ran about 6 to 12 cycles with a sample-barcoded 5' primer and J-beta primers. TCRdb reanalysed the 5' RACE reads using MiXCR and keeps one entry per CDR3 protein. The sample carries more than 650,000 distinct CDR3 sequences, about 55% recorded once. Sequenced material: blood. The receptor set was obtained from a man older than 75 in good health.

The DNA for the CDR3 is TGCGCCAGCACGGGGACTAGCGCCGGATACGCGTATTTT. Its protein is CASTGTSAGYAYF. The chain combines TRBV10-2 with TRBJ2-3, with 10 positions matching TRBD2. The CDR3 loop spans 13 amino acids. Germline V gene data show CDR1 as WSHSY and CDR2 as SAAADI. With V trimmed by 7 bases and J by 14 bases, 12 bases remained unmatched.

The chain has TRBV12-3 or TRBV12-4 and TRBJ2-1; D gene ambiguous. Trimming removed 8 bases from V and 9 bases from J, with 14 bases in between. This CDR3 is built from 12 residues. DNA for the CDR3: TGTGCCAGCCGACCCCCACTCAGTGAGCAGTTCTTC. Protein product: CASRPPLSEQFF.

The chain carries TRBV27 and TRBJ2-1; 8 bases are shared with TRBD2. This CDR3 has 18 residues. J lost 4 bases, V lost 0 bases, and 11 bases had no gene match. Germline loops: CDR1 MNHEY, CDR2 SMNVEV (reference sequence). DNA of the CDR3: TGTGCCAGCAGTTTATCCAGCGGGAGTCGGGTGGGGTACAATGAGCAGTTCTTC. It yields the protein CASSLSSGSRVGYNEQFF.

In its sample, this clonotype was seen a few times. The chain is built from TRBV12-3 or TRBV12-4 and TRBJ2-1, with TRBD1 matching 7 bases. This CDR3 has 14 amino acids. V was pared by 8 bases and J by 5 bases, with 9 bases of the junction left unmatched. Written as DNA, the CDR3 is TGTGCCAGCTGGCCAGGGGGATCAGACAATGAGCAGTTCTTC. As protein: CASWPGGSDNEQFF.

About this clonotype: The junction differs from germline at one of its ends, possibly a read error. This rearrangement joins TRBV2 to TRBJ2-5; 8 positions match TRBD2. With the DNA end fitting TRBJ2-7 better, the J assignment may be wrong. The CDR3 spans 13 residues. Per germline, CDR1 SNHLY and CDR2 FYNNEI. Here the CDR3 DNA reads TGTGTCAGCAGGCCGACTACTAGCGGCGAGCAGTACTTC. This encodes CVSRPTTSGEQYF.

This clonotype has more than one count but fewer than ten. The chain couples TRBV6-1 to TRBJ2-7, with D possibly being TRBD1 or TRBD2 (6 bases each). The germline CDR1 and CDR2 sequences are MNHNS and SASEGT. The CDR3 runs to 15 residues. V gave up 2 bases and J gave up 2 bases, with 13 bases separating them. In DNA form, the CDR3 reads TGTGCCAGCAGTGAAATAAGGGGGGCCCCCTACGAGCAGTACTTC. Amino acid sequence: CASSEIRGAPYEQYF.

CDR3: CASSQGTGGLGQYF. CDR3 nucleotide sequence: TGTGCCAGCAGCCAAGGGACAGGGGGCCTTGGGCAGTACTTC. The J gene is TRBJ2-5, the V gene TRBV3-1; the match to TRBD1 covers 11 bases. This CDR3 contains 14 residues. Trimming took 1 base from V and 11 from J; bases not matched to a gene: 6. In germline, CDR1 is LGHDT, CDR2 YNNKEL (reference sequence).

The chain uses TRBV2 and TRBJ2-3; 7 nucleotides match TRBD1. Trimming removed 8 bases from V and 1 base from J; junction bases left unmatched: 6. The germline V gene encodes CDR1 SNHLY and CDR2 FYNNEI. This CDR3 spans 14 amino acids. CDR3 residues: CASGFTGGTDTQYF. CDR3 DNA sequence: TGTGCCAGCGGTTTCACAGGGGGCACAGATACGCAGTATTTT.

Here the CDR3 reads CASSQVSADTEAFF. CDR3 DNA: TGTGCCAGCAGCCAAGTCTCCGCGGACACTGAAGCTTTCTTT. V and J are TRBV3-1 and TRBJ1-1; D unclear. The CDR3 is 14 residues long. Trimming stripped 1 base from V and 3 bases from J, with 9 bases between. Germline lookup yields CDR1 LGHDT and CDR2 YNNKEL (reference sequence).

This clonotype has just one count. The chain links TRBV6-1 to TRBJ2-1; 7 positions agree with TRBD2. Losses at the gene ends were 3 bases for V and 3 bases for J; bases not matched to a gene: 8. The CDR3 loop spans 16 amino acids. Germline assignment: CDR1 MNHNS and CDR2 SASEGT. The DNA for the CDR3 is TGTGCCAGCAGTGACTGGGGGGAGGGCCTCTACAATGAGCAGTTCTTC. Protein sequence: CASSDWGEGLYNEQFF.

This clonotype has only a few counts. The chain has TRBV3-1 and TRBJ2-7; TRBD2 agrees at 8 bases. The CDR3 consists of 15 residues. Trimming cost V 5 bases and J 7 bases; bases outside gene matches: 13. CDR1 and CDR2 from the germline V gene are LGHDT and YNNKEL (reference sequence). The CDR3 DNA follows: TGTGCCAGCAGCATTCGGGCAGCGGGAGTCGGGGAGCAGTACTTC. Protein: CASSIRAAGVGEQYF.

In this sample, this clonotype turned up a few times. The V and J genes are TRBV5-1 and TRBJ2-4, with D possibly matching TRBD2 (5 bases). The J call may be incorrect, as the DNA end agrees better with TRBJ2-7. The CDR3 sequence is 14 residues long. From germline, CDR1 is SGHRS and CDR2 YFSETQ. The CDR3 region is CASSRRLGVHEQYF. In DNA form, the CDR3 reads TGCGCCAGCAGCCGGAGGCTAGGAGTCCACGAGCAGTACTTC.

This chain connects TRBV2 to TRBJ1-4; D gene ambiguous. Trimming left V 3 bases short and J 4 bases short, with 9 bases between. Germline V gives CDR1 SNHLY, CDR2 FYNNEI. CDR3 size: 14 residues. The CDR3 sequence is CASSDRAINEKLFF. In DNA, the CDR3 is TGTGCCAGCAGTGATCGGGCGATTAATGAAAAACTGTTTTTT.

This clonotype showed up many times. The gene calls are TRBV4-1 and TRBJ2-6; the D is unclear. The CDR3 totals 14 residues. CDR1 MGHRA and CDR2 YSYEKL come from the germline V gene. The V gene lost 4 bases and the J gene lost 4 bases, with 8 bases spanning the gap. The CDR3 reads CASSPLLGANVLTF. In nucleotides, the CDR3 is TGCGCCAGCAGCCCTCTGTTAGGGGCCAACGTCCTGACTTTC.

This sequence joins TRBV29-1 and TRBJ1-2, with D maybe TRBD1 (6 bases). This CDR3 spans 11 amino acids. Germline CDR1 is SQVTM and CDR2 is ANQGSEA. CDR3 nucleotide sequence: TGCGGGGGGGCAGGATACTATGGCTACACCTTC. This sequence encodes CGGAGYYGYTF.

The genes are TRBV28 and TRBJ1-1; the D gene is possibly TRBD1 (5 bases). The CDR3 is made up of 14 amino acids. V was clipped by 7 bases and J by 0 bases, with 12 bases between them. Germline V gene data show CDR1 as MDHEN and CDR2 as SYDVKM. As DNA, the CDR3 is TGTGCCAGCACTGCACAGGTCATGAACACTGAAGCTTTCTTT. This sequence encodes CASTAQVMNTEAFF.

The rearrangement uses TRBV27 and TRBJ2-2; tentatively, D is TRBD2 (5 bases). CDR3 length equals 13 residues. Germline V lookup: CDR1 MNHEY, CDR2 SMNVEV (reference sequence). V was pared by 6 bases and J by 5 bases, with 10 bases between. CDR3 nucleotide sequence: TGTGCCAGCAGGAGACCGGGGACCGGGGAGCTGTTTTTT. This translates into CASRRPGTGELFF.

This clonotype turned up a few times. The J gene is TRBJ2-7, the V gene TRBV6-5; D unclear. CDR3 length: 11 amino acids. Germline V lookup: CDR1 MNHEY, CDR2 SVGAGI. The ends were cut back, 5 bases at V and 7 bases at J, with 9 bases in the middle. The CDR3 DNA is TGTGCCAGCAGTCGCGCTCTGGAGCAGTACTTC. It encodes CASSRALEQYF.

The chain recombines TRBV7-9 with TRBJ2-3, with D possibly being TRBD1 (5 bases). Germline assignment: CDR1 SEHNR and CDR2 FQNEAQ (reference sequence). The V end was cut by 6 bases, the J end by 14 bases, with 18 bases between. The CDR3 contains 12 residues. The CDR3 coding sequence is TGTGCCAGCAGTCCAGACAGACCATACGCGTATTTT. It yields the protein CASSPDRPYAYF. Combining the CDR3 with reference TRBV7-9 and TRBJ2-3 gives the whole variable domain DTGVSQNPRHKITKRGQNVTFRCDPISEHNRLYWYRQTLGQGPEFLTYFQNEAQLEKSRLLSDRFSAERPKGSFSTLEIQRTEQGDSAMYLCASSPDRPYAYFGPGTRLTVL.

The chain employs TRBV3-1 and TRBJ2-7; 9 nucleotides match TRBD2. The CDR3 sequence is 13 residues long. V dropped 8 bases and J dropped 3; count of bases not matched to a gene: 5. CDR1 and CDR2 from the germline V gene are LGHDT and YNNKEL (reference sequence). The CDR3 DNA reads as TGTGCCAGCGGATCTAGCGGGATCTACGAGCAGTACTTC. Its translation is CASGSSGIYEQYF.

The V gene is TRBV2, the J gene TRBJ2-5, with 13 bases lining up with TRBD2. The J call may be incorrect, as the DNA end agrees better with TRBJ2-7. This CDR3 contains 15 residues. The germline CDR1 and CDR2 sequences are SNHLY and FYNNEI. The CDR3 region is CASSGALAGGGEQYF. The CDR3 bases are TGTGCCAGCAGTGGGGCACTAGCGGGAGGGGGCGAGCAGTACTTC.